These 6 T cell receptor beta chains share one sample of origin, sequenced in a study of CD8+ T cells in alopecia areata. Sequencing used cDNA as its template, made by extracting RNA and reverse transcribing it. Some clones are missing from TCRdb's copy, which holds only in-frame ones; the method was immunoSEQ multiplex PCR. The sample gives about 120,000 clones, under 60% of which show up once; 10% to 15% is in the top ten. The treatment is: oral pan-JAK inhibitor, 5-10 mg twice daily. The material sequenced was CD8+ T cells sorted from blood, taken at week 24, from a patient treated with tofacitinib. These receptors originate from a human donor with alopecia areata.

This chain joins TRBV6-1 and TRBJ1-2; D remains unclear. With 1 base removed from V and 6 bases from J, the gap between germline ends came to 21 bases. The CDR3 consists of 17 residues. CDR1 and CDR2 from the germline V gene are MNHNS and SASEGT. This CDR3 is CASSEVLADPIPNGYTF. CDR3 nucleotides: TGTGCCAGCAGTGAAGTTCTCGCGGACCCTATACCGAATGGCTACACCTTC.

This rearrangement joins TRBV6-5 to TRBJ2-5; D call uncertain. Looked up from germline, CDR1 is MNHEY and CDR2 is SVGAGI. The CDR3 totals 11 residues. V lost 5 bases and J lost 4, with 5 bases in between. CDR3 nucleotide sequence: TGTGCCAGCAGTCCAGGAGAGACCCAGTACTTC. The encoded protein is CASSPGETQYF.

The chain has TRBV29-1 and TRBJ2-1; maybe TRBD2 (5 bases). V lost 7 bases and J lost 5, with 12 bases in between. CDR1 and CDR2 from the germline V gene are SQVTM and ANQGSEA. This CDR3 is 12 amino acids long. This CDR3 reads CSGVDGNNEQFF. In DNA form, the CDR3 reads TGCAGCGGAGTGGACGGGAACAATGAGCAGTTCTTC.

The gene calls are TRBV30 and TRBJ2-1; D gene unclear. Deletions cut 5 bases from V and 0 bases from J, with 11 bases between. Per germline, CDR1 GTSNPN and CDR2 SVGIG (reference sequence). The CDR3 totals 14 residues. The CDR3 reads CAWGQVSSYNEQFF. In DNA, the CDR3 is TGTGCCTGGGGCCAGGTTAGCTCCTACAATGAGCAGTTCTTC. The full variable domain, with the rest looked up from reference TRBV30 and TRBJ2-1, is SQTIHQWPATLVQPVGSPLSLECTVEGTSNPNLYWYRQAAGRGLQLLFYSVGIGQISSEVPQNLSASRPQDRQFILSSKKLLLSDSGFYLCAWGQVSSYNEQFFGPGTRLTVL.

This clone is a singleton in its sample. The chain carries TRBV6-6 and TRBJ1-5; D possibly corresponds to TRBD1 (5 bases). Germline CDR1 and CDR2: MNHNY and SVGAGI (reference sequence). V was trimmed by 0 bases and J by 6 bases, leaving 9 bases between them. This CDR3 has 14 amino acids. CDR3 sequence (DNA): TGTGCCAGCAGTTACTCGCCGACAGTTCAGCCCCAGCATTTT. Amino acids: CASSYSPTVQPQHF.

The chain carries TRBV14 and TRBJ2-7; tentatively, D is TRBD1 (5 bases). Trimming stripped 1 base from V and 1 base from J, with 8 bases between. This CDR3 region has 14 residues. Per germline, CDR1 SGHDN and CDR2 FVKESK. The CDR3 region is CASSQGGESYEQYF. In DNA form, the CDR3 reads TGTGCCAGCAGCCAAGGGGGCGAGTCCTACGAGCAGTACTTC.